A selection of T cell receptor beta chains follows, all from one sample in a study of shared clonotypes between healthy human individuals. Method: immunoSEQ multiplex PCR; TCRdb's copy keeps in-frame clones and lacks some. Of about 2.2 million clones detected, over 85% appear once; the ten largest clones hold under 2%. Sequencing input: naive CD8+ T cells from PBMCs. Receptor source: a man between 18 and 35 years old in good health. Some clones in this sample may be carry-over from other donors' samples. Both conserved end residues are part of each CDR3. A D gene is named only where the DNA matches it firmly. Clone size appears in some rows only: once, few, many, or a class for an expanded clone.

j_call	d_call	clone_size	v_call	cdr3_nt	cdr3_aa
TRBJ2-1	.	.	TRBV7-9	TGTGCCAGCAGCCTACTCCGCGGAACCTCCTACAATGAGCAGTTCTTC	CASSLLRGTSYNEQFF
TRBJ2-7	TRBD2	.	TRBV9	TGTGCCAGCAGCGTAGGGCAGCGGGGGGGCTCCTACGAGCAGTACTTC	CASSVGQRGGSYEQYF
TRBJ2-1	.	.	TRBV27	TGTGCCAGCAGCTCACTACTTGAGCAGTTCTTC	CASSSLLEQFF
TRBJ1-5	.	few	TRBV4-2	TGTGCCAGCAGCCAAGAACGACACCCTAGCAATCAGCCCCAGCATTTT	CASSQERHPSNQPQHF
TRBJ2-7	TRBD1	.	TRBV27	TGTGCCAGCAGCCGCGGACAGGGGGCCTACGAGCAGTACTTC	CASSRGQGAYEQYF
TRBJ2-1	TRBD1	.	TRBV29-1	TGCAGCGCTCAGACAGGGGGCTCCTACAATGAGCAGTTCTTC	CSAQTGGSYNEQFF
TRBJ2-1	.	.	TRBV18	TGTGCCAGCTCACCTCCGGGGGGCATTAGGCTTGGGTTCTTC	CASSPPGGIRLGFF
TRBJ1-2	.	.	TRBV6-1	TGTGCCAGCAGTGAGAACGGGGCGGGTCCTAACTATGGCTACACCTTC	CASSENGAGPNYGYTF
TRBJ1-1	TRBD1	.	TRBV28	TGTGCCAGCAGGAGTCATCAGAGATGGACAGGGCTTAACACTGAAGCTTTCTTT	CASRSHQRWTGLNTEAFF
TRBJ1-1	.	.	TRBV7-9	TGTGCCAGCAGCCCCACTTTGGCGGGCGACACTGAAGCTTTCTTT	CASSPTLAGDTEAFF
TRBJ1-1	.	.	TRBV27	TGTGCCAGCAGTACCGCCTCCCCCCCGGCGGCTTTCTTT	CASSTASPPAAFF
TRBJ2-1	.	.	TRBV19	TGTGCCAGTAGTACCTTAGGAACTGAGCAGTTCTTC	CASSTLGTEQFF
TRBJ2-1	.	.	TRBV2	TGTGCCAGCAGTGGGGCGGGCCACAATGAGCAGTTCTTC	CASSGAGHNEQFF
TRBJ2-5	TRBD1	.	TRBV13	TGTGCCAGCAGCTACGGGACAGGGGGCGGGGAGACCCAGTACTTC	CASSYGTGGGETQYF
TRBJ1-1	.	.	TRBV7-6	TGTGCCAGCAGCTTAGACCCGACTGGGGGCCAGAGCATGAACACTGAAGCTTTCTTT	CASSLDPTGGQSMNTEAFF
TRBJ1-1	.	.	TRBV15	TGTGCCACCAGCAGAGGAAGGACCACTGAAGCTTTCTTT	CATSRGRTTEAFF
TRBJ1-5	.	.	TRBV7-2	TGTGCCAGCAGCTTAGCGCTGGGGGAATATAGCAATCAGCCCCAGCATTTT	CASSLALGEYSNQPQHF
TRBJ2-7	TRBD2	.	TRBV28	TGTGCCAGCAGTTTCGGGACTAGCGGATCCTACGAGCAGTACTTC	CASSFGTSGSYEQYF
TRBJ1-1	.	.	TRBV27	TGTGCCAGCAGCCCCTGGGGGGCGGTGAACACTGAAGCTTTCTTT	CASSPWGAVNTEAFF
TRBJ2-1	.	.	TRBV15	TGTGCCACCAGTAAGGACAGCTCCCCCTACAATGAGCAGTTCTTC	CATSKDSSPYNEQFF
TRBJ2-1	TRBD2	.	TRBV19	TGTGCCAGTAGTATTGGTGGACTAGCCTACAATGAGCAGTTCTTC	CASSIGGLAYNEQFF
TRBJ2-1	TRBD2	.	TRBV19	TGTGCCAGTAGTATAGGACTAGCGGATTACAATGAGCAGTTCTTC	CASSIGLADYNEQFF
TRBJ2-7	.	.	TRBV6-5	TGTGCCAGCAGTTTCTCCGCGGGGAGTGCCTCCTACGAGCAGTACTTC	CASSFSAGSASYEQYF
TRBJ2-2	TRBD2	.	TRBV27	TGTGCCAGCAGGCTCCTAGCGGGAGTCGCCGGGGAGCTGTTTTTT	CASRLLAGVAGELFF
TRBJ1-5	.	.	TRBV19	TGTGCCAGTAGTATTTCTTCGTCTAATCAGCCCCAGCATTTT	CASSISSSNQPQHF